The clone carrying this T cell receptor beta chain was observed at least ten times. Its specificity is not known. This entry is derived from a study of T cells in Graves' hyperthyroidism and ophthalmopathy. Across the study: At initial diagnosis, before any treatment had begun, peripheral blood was obtained.

Study-wide results and limits: Onset of ophthalmopathy came a median 6.5 months after the model predicted it.

TCR beta CDR3 regions were amplified from RNA transcripts. In the first-round RT-PCR of the TCR CDR3, the HTBI primer set was used. Each CDR3 protein gets one entry after TCRdb re-called the multiplex PCR reads with MiXCR. The sample shows a few hundred thousand distinct CDR3 sequences, around an eighth of them seen only once. The authors deemed Graves' hyperthyroidism stable absent ophthalmopathy progression within 18 months. Lactation, pregnancy, other autoimmune disease or uncontrolled infection led to exclusion of patients. The receptor's source is a woman between 18 and 30 years old with Graves' hyperthyroidism. Material: blood.

The CDR3 protein is CAWSVMAGSYNEQFF. The CDR3 DNA sequence: TGTGCCTGGAGTGTAATGGCAGGGTCCTACAATGAGCAGTTCTTC. The chain links TRBV30 to TRBJ2-1, with a tentative D call TRBD1 (5 bases). CDR1 is GTSNPN and CDR2 is SVGIG in the germline V gene (reference sequence). Trimming took off 0 bases at V and 1 base at J, with 10 bases between the two ends. The CDR3 loop spans 15 amino acids.